The 19 T cell receptor beta chains below come from one sample, sequenced in a study of blood T cell repertoires in COVID-19. The assay was immunoSEQ multiplex PCR, and TCRdb's table has in-frame clones only and misses some. In the table there are some 150,000 clones, about four fifths of which are singletons. Sequencing was performed on peripheral blood. The receptors were sampled from an elderly woman with acute or convalescent COVID-19.

J is TRBJ2-1 and V is TRBV11-2, with 11 bases lining up with TRBD2. V lost 1 base and J lost 8; bases outside the gene matches: 7. The germline CDR1 and CDR2 sequences are SGHAT and FQNNGV. The CDR3 spans 16 residues. The CDR3 DNA sequence: TGTGCCAGCAGCTTAGGACTAGCGGGAAGGAGAGATGAGCAGTTCTTC. It specifies CASSLGLAGRRDEQFF.

This clone was found a few times. The genes are TRBV7-2 and TRBJ1-4; 8 positions agree with TRBD1. This CDR3 comprises 16 residues. V lost 3 bases to trimming and J lost 4 bases; unmatched junction nucleotides: 7. The germline CDR1 and CDR2 sequences are SGHTA and FQGNSA. This chain's CDR3 is CASSFGGQVNNEKLFF. In DNA form, the CDR3 reads TGTGCCAGCAGCTTTGGGGGACAGGTCAATAATGAAAAACTGTTTTTT. Full variable domain (missing parts from reference TRBV7-2 and TRBJ1-4): GAGVSQSPSNKVTEKGKDVELRCDPISGHTALYWYRQSLGQGLEFLIYFQGNSAPDKSGLPSDRFSAERTGGSVSTLTIQRTQQEDSAVYLCASSFGGQVNNEKLFFGSGTQLSVL.

V and J are TRBV28 and TRBJ1-5; 10 bases line up with TRBD1. V lost 4 bases to trimming and J lost 11 bases; unmatched junction nucleotides: 11. This CDR3 is built from 15 residues. The V gene's germline CDR1 is MDHEN and CDR2 SYDVKM. The CDR3 here is CASSSPGGQGRTQHF. In DNA form, the CDR3 reads TGTGCCAGCAGTTCCCCGGGGGGACAGGGGAGAACCCAGCATTTT.

The CDR3 reads CASSRAGGPGEQFF. DNA for the CDR3: TGTGCCAGCAGCCGAGCGGGGGGGCCCGGGGAGCAGTTCTTC. The chain joins TRBV11-1 to TRBJ2-1; 10 bases align to TRBD2. Germline CDR1 SGHAT, CDR2 FQDESV (reference sequence). V lost 5 bases to trimming and J lost 10 bases; unmatched junction nucleotides: 8. This CDR3 spans 14 amino acids.

This clone was picked up one time. V and J are TRBV5-6 and TRBJ2-5, with D maybe TRBD1 (6 bases). CDR1 SGHDT and CDR2 YYEEEE come from the germline V gene. CDR3 size: 14 residues. V was trimmed by 0 bases and J by 2 bases, leaving 8 bases between them. The CDR3 spells CASSLGGGQETQYF. In nucleotides, the CDR3 is TGTGCCAGCAGCTTGGGAGGGGGACAAGAGACCCAGTACTTC.

J is TRBJ1-1 and V is TRBV11-2; D uncertain. The CDR3 is 13 residues long. Trimming left V 5 bases short and J 1 base short, with 8 bases between. The V gene's germline CDR1 is SGHAT and CDR2 FQNNGV. CDR3 DNA sequence: TGTGCCAGCAGCCAAGAGGGGAACACTGAAGCTTTCTTT. It specifies CASSQEGNTEAFF. Full variable domain (outside the CDR3, taken from reference TRBV11-2 and TRBJ1-1): EAGVAQSPRYKIIEKRQSVAFWCNPISGHATLYWYQQILGQGPKLLIQFQNNGVVDDSQLPKDRFSAERLKGVDSTLKIQPAKLEDSAVYLCASSQEGNTEAFFGQGTRLTVV.

This clone was seen more than once but under ten times. V and J are TRBV28 and TRBJ2-7; D might be TRBD2 (5 bases). Trimming removed 8 bases at V and 0 bases at J, with 8 bases between. Germline CDR1 reads MDHEN; CDR2 reads SYDVKM. CDR3 size: 12 residues. CDR3 loop: CASRGDSYEQYF. The CDR3 DNA reads TGTGCCAGCCGGGGAGACTCCTACGAGCAGTACTTC. The full variable domain, with the rest looked up from reference TRBV28 and TRBJ2-7, is DVKVTQSSRYLVKRTGEKVFLECVQDMDHENMFWYRQDPGLGLRLIYFSYDVKMKEKGDIPEGYSVSREKKERFSLILESASTNQTSMYLCASRGDSYEQYFGPGTRLTVT.

CDR3 in DNA: TGCGCCAGCAGCTTGGTGGGACTAGGGGCAAACAATGAGCAGTTCTTC. Protein product: CASSLVGLGANNEQFF. This chain connects TRBV5-1 to TRBJ2-1; 8 nucleotides match TRBD2. There are 16 residues in the CDR3. Germline trimming cut 0 bases from V and 5 bases from J; bases unmatched to any gene: 7. Germline CDR1 SGHRS, CDR2 YFSETQ.

The V and J genes are TRBV12-3 or TRBV12-4 and TRBJ2-7; no clear D gene. The CDR3 is 12 amino acids. The V end lost 4 bases, the J end lost 2 bases, and 6 bases lay between the germline ends. CDR3 nucleotide sequence: TGTGCCAGCAGTTGGGCTACCTACGAGCAGTACTTC. This codes for CASSWATYEQYF.

V and J are TRBV4-1 and TRBJ2-3; 12 bases agree with TRBD2. Germline V gene data show CDR1 as MGHRA and CDR2 as YSYEKL. V lost 4 bases to trimming and J lost 2 bases; unmatched junction nucleotides: 1. This CDR3 contains 15 residues. Here the CDR3 DNA reads TGCGCCAGCAGCCGGACTAGCGGGACCACAGATACGCAGTATTTT. This gives the protein CASSRTSGTTDTQYF.

This rearrangement joins TRBV11-3 to TRBJ1-1; D call uncertain. Germline CDR1 SGHNT, CDR2 YENEEA. There are 13 residues in the CDR3. With 5 bases removed from V and 9 bases from J, the gap between germline ends came to 16 bases. The CDR3 loop reads CASSVNTGEKAFF. As DNA, the CDR3 is TGTGCCAGCAGCGTTAATACCGGAGAGAAAGCTTTCTTT.

This clone was counted a single time. The V call is TRBV7-3, the J call TRBJ2-2; D is unclear. CDR1 is SGHTA and CDR2 is FQGTGA in the germline V gene. This CDR3 region has 15 residues. The V end lost 1 base, the J end lost 0 bases, and 6 bases lay between the germline ends. CDR3 in DNA: TGTGCCAGCAGCTTAATCCCTACGAACACCGGGGAGCTGTTTTTT. It specifies CASSLIPTNTGELFF.

The CDR3: CASSQVGQGGVSTDTQYF. The CDR3 nucleotides read TGTGCCAGCAGCCAAGTTGGCCAGGGAGGGGTTAGCACAGATACGCAGTATTTT. The gene calls are TRBV4-2 and TRBJ2-3, with 7 bases fitting TRBD2. CDR1 and CDR2 from the germline V gene are LGHNA and YNFKEQ. V gave up 1 base and J gave up 0 bases; unmatched junction bases: 10. The CDR3 is 18 residues long.

This chain uses TRBV6-2 or TRBV6-3 with TRBJ2-7, with TRBD1 matching 7 bases. In germline, CDR1 is MNHEY, CDR2 SVGEGT. Losses at the gene ends were 6 bases for V and 2 bases for J; bases not matched to a gene: 10. This CDR3 comprises 15 residues. This CDR3 is CASSRRQGGTYEQYF. CDR3 DNA: TGTGCCAGCAGCCGACGACAGGGTGGGACCTACGAGCAGTACTTC.

The rearrangement uses TRBV24-1 and TRBJ2-1; 8 bases fit TRBD2. V lost 5 bases to trimming and J lost 5 bases; unmatched junction nucleotides: 13. The germline CDR1 and CDR2 sequences are KGHDR and SFDVKD. The CDR3 is made up of 17 amino acids. CDR3 nucleotide sequence: TGTGCCACCAGTGCCCGCGCTTCCAGCGGGGGAGACAATGAGCAGTTCTTC. This gives the protein CATSARASSGGDNEQFF.

This chain uses TRBV30 with TRBJ2-3; 7 nucleotides agree with TRBD1. The trim removed 0 bases at V and 2 bases at J, leaving 8 bases unmatched. The CDR3 has 16 residues. Per germline, CDR1 GTSNPN and CDR2 SVGIG (reference sequence). The CDR3 is CAWSVGTALPTDTQYF. CDR3 bases: TGTGCCTGGAGTGTAGGGACAGCCCTTCCCACAGATACGCAGTATTTT.

This chain links TRBV5-4 with TRBJ1-1, with a tentative D call TRBD1 (6 bases). CDR1 is SGHNT and CDR2 is YYREEE in the germline V gene (reference sequence). Trimming took 0 bases from V and 0 from J, leaving 15 bases between them. The CDR3 totals 17 residues. CDR3 protein: CASSLDRKTGMNTEAFF. CDR3 DNA: TGTGCCAGCAGCTTGGATAGAAAAACAGGGATGAACACTGAAGCTTTCTTT. Together with reference TRBV5-4 and TRBJ1-1, the CDR3 gives the full variable domain: ETGVTQSPTHLIKTRGQQVTLRCSSQSGHNTVSWYQQALGQGPQFIFQYYREEENGRGNFPPRFSGLQFPNYSSELNVNALELDDSALYLCASSLDRKTGMNTEAFFGQGTRLTVV.

The chain couples TRBV28 to TRBJ2-3; 7 positions agree with TRBD1. After removal of 5 bases from V and 3 bases from J, the junction contained 8 bases not matched to a gene. Germline lookup yields CDR1 MDHEN and CDR2 SYDVKM. The CDR3 spans 15 residues. The chain's CDR3 is CASSETGWRTDTQYF. CDR3 nucleotide sequence: TGTGCCAGCAGTGAGACAGGGTGGAGAACAGATACGCAGTATTTT. The complete variable domain, with remaining parts taken from reference TRBV28 and TRBJ2-3, reads DVKVTQSSRYLVKRTGEKVFLECVQDMDHENMFWYRQDPGLGLRLIYFSYDVKMKEKGDIPEGYSVSREKKERFSLILESASTNQTSMYLCASSETGWRTDTQYFGPGTRLTVL.

This clone was detected only a few times. The chain uses TRBV2 and TRBJ1-1; TRBD1 matches at 7 bases. This CDR3 is 18 amino acids long. Germline V gene sequence: CDR1 SNHLY, CDR2 FYNNEI. After removal of 6 bases from V and 1 base from J, the junction contained 17 bases not matched to a gene. The CDR3 bases are TGTGCCAGCAGCCTCCCCGTTCTGATCCGGGACAGGAACACTGAAGCTTTCTTT. Protein sequence: CASSLPVLIRDRNTEAFF.